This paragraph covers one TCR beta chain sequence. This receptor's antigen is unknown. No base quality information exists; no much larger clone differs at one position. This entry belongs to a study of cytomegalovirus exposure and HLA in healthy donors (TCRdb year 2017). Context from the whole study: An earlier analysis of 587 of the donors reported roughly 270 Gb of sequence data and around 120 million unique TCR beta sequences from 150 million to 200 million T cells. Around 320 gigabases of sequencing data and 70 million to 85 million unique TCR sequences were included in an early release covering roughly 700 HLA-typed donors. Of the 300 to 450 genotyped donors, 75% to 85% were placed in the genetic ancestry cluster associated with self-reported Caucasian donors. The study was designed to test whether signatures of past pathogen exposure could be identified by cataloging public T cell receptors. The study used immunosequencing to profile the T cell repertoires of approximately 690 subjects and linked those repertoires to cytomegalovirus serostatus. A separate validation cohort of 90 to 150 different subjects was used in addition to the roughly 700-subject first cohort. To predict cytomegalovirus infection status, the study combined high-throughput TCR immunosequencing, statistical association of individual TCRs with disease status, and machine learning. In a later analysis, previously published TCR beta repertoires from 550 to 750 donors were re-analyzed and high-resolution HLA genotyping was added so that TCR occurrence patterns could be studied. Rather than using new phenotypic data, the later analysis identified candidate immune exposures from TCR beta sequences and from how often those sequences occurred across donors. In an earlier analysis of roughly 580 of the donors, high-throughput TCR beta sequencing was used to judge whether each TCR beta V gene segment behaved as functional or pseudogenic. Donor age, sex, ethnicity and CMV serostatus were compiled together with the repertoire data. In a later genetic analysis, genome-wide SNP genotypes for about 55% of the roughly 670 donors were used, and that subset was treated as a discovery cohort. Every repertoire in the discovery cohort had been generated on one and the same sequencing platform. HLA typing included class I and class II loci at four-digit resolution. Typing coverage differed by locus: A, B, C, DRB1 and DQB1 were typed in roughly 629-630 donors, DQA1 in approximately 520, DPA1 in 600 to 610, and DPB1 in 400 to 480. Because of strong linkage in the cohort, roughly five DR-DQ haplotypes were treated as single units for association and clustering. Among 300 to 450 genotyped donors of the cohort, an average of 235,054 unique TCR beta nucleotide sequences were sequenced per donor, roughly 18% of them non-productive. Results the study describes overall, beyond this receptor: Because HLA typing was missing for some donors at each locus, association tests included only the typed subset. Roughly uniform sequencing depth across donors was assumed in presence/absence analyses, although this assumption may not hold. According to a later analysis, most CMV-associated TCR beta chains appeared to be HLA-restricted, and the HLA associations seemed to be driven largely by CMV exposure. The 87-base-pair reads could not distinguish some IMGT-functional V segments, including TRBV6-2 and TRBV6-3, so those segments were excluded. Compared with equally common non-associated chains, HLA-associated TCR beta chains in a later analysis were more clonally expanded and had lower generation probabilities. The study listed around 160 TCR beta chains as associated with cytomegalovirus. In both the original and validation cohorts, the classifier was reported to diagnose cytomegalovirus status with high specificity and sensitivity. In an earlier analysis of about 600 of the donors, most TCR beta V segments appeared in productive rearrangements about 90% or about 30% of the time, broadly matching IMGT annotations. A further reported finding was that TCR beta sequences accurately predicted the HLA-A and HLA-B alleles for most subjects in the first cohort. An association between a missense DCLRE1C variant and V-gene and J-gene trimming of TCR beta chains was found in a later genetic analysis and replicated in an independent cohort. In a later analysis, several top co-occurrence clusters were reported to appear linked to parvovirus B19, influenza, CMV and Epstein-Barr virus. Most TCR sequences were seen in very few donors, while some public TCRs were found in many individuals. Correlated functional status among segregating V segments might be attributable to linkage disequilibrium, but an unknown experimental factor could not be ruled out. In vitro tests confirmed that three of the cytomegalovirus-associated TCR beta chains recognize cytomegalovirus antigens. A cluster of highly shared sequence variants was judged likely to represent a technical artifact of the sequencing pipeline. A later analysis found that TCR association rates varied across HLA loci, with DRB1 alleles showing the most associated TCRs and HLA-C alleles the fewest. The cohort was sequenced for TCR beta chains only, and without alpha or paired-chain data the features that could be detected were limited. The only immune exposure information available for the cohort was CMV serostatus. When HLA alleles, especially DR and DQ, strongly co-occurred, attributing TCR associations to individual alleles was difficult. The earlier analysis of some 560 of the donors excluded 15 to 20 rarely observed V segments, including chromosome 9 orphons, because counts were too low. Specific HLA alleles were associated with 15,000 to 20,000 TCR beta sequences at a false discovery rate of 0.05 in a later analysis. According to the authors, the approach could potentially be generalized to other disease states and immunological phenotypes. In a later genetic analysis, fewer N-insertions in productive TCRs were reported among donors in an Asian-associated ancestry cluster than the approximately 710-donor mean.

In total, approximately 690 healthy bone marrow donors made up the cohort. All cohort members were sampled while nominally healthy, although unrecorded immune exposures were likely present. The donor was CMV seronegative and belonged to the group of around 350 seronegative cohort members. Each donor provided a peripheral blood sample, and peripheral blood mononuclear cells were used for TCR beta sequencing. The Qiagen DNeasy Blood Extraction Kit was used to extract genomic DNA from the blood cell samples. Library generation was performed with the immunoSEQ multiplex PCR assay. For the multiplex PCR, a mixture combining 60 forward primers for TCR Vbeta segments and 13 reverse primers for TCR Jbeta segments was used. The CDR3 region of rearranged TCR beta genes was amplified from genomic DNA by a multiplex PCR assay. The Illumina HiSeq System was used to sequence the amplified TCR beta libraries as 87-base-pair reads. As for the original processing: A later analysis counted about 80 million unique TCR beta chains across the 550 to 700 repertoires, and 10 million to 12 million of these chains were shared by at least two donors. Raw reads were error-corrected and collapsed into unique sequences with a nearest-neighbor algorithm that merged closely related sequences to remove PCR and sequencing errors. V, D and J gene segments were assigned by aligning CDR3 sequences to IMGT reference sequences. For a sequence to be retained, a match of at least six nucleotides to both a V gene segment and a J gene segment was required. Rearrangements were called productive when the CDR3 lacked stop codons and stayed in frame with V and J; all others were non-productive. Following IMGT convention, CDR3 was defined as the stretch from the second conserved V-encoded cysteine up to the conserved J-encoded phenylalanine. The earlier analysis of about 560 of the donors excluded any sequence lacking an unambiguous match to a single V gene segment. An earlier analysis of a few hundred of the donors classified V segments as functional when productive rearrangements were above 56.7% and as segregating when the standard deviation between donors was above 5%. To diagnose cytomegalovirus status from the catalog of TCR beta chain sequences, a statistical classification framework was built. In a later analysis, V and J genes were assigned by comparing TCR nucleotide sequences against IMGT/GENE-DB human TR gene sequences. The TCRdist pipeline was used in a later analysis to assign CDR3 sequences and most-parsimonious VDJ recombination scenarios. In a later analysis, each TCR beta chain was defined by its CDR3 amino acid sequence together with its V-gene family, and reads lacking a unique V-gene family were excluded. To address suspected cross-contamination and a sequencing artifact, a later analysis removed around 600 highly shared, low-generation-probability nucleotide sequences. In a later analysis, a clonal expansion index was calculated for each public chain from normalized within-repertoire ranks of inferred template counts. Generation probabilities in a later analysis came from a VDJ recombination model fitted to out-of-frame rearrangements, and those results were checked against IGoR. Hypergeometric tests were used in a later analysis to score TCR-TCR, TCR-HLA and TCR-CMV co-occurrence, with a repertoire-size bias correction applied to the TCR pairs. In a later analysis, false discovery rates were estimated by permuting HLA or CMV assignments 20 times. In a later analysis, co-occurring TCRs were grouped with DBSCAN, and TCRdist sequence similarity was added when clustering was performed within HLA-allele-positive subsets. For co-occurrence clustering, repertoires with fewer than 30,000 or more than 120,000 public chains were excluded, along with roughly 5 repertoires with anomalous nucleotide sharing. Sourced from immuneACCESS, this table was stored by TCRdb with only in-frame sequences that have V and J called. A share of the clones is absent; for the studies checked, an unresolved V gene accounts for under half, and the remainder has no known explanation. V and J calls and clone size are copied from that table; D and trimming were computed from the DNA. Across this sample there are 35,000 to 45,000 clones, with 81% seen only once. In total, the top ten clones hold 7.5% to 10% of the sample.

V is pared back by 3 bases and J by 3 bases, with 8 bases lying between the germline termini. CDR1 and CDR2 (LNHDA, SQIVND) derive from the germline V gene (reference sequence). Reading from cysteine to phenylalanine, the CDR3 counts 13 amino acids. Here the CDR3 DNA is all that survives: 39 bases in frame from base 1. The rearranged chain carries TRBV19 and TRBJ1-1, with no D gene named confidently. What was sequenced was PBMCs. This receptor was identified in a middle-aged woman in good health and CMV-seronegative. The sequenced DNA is TGTGCCAGTAGTATCATACGGGACACTGAAGCTTTCTTT. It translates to CASSIIRDTEAFF.